This T cell receptor beta chain was found in a study of PD-L1 blockade in urothelial cancer. Only a few counts were recorded for this clone. TCRdb's table, derived via immunoSEQ multiplex PCR, lists solely in-frame clones and lacks some. Counted here are 100,000 to 150,000 clones, around 88% occurring once; the ten biggest clones make up 2.4%. Specified time point: peripheral blood 6 weeks after treatment start. The CDR3 has 15 amino acids. Per the germline V gene, CDR1 is LGHNA and CDR2 is YNFKEQ. The junction had 3 bases not matched to a gene; V was cut back by 0 bases and J by 4 bases. The sequenced sample was PBMCs, obtained around atezolizumab (anti-PD-L1) treatment. The chain uses TRBV4-2 and TRBJ2-5; 9 positions match TRBD2. The source of this sequence is a man between 50 and 59 years old with urothelial cancer. This chain's CDR3 is CASSQDAGGPETQYF. The CDR3 DNA is TGTGCCAGCAGCCAAGATGCGGGAGGGCCAGAGACCCAGTACTTC.